This T cell receptor (beta chain) was retrieved from a study of long-term antiretroviral therapy in people with HIV. CDR3 length equals 14 residues. The V gene's germline CDR1 is SGHAT and CDR2 FQNNGV. V lost 6 bases, J lost 3 bases, and 11 bases lay in between. This clone was counted only a few times. The immunoSEQ assay was v3.0, run at survey level. Clones were sequenced by immunoSEQ multiplex PCR, and TCRdb holds only the in-frame ones, with some missing. The table records about 15,000 clones, around four fifths of them present only once. The TCR originated in a woman between 45 and 65 years old with HIV. The specimen was unsorted PBMCs, collected just under 2.6 years before starting antiretroviral therapy. This sequence joins TRBV11-2 and TRBJ2-2, with D hard to call. CDR3 region: CASRQQRDTGELFF. CDR3 DNA: TGTGCCAGCAGACAACAGCGCGACACCGGGGAGCTGTTTTTT.